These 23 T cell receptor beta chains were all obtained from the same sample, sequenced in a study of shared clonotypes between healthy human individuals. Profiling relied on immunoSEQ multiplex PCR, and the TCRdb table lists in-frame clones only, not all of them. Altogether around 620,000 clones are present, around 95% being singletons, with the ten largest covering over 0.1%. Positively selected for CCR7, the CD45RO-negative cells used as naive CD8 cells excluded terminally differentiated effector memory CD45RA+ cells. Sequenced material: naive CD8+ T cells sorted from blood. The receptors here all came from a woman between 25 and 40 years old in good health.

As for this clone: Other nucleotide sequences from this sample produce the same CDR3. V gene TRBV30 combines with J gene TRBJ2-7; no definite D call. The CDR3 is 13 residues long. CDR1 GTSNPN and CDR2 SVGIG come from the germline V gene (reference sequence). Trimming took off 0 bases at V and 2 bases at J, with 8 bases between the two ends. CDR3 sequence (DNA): TGTGCCTGGAGTGTGGGCCGAGCCTACGAGCAGTACTTC. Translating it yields CAWSVGRAYEQYF.

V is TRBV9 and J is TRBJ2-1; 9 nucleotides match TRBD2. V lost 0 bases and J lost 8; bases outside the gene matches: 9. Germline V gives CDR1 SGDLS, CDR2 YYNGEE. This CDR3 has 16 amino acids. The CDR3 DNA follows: TGTGCCAGCAGCGTAGGGGGCGGGAGGGCCGCGGATGAGCAGTTCTTC. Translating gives CASSVGGGRAADEQFF.

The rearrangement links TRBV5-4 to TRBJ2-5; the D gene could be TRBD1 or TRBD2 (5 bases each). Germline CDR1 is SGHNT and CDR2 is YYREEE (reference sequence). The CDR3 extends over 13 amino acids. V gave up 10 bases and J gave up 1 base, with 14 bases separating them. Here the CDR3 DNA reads TGTGCCTCGGGACGGGAATCCCAAGAGACCCAGTACTTC. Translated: CASGRESQETQYF. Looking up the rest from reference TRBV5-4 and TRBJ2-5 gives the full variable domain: ETGVTQSPTHLIKTRGQQVTLRCSSQSGHNTVSWYQQALGQGPQFIFQYYREEENGRGNFPPRFSGLQFPNYSSELNVNALELDDSALYLCASGRESQETQYFGPGTRLLVL.

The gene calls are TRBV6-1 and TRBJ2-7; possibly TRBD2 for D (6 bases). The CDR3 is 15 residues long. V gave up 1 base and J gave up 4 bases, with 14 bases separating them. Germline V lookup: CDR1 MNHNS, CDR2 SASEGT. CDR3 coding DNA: TGTGCCAGCAGTGAAGGGTTGGGAGGAGTATACGAGCAGTACTTC. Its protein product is CASSEGLGGVYEQYF.

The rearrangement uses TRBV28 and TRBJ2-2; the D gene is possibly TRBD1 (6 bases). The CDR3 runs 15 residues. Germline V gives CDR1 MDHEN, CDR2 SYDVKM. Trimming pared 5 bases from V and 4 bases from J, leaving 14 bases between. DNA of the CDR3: TGTGCCAGCAGTGTACAGGGTTTTATCACCGGGGAGCTGTTTTTT. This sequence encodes CASSVQGFITGELFF.

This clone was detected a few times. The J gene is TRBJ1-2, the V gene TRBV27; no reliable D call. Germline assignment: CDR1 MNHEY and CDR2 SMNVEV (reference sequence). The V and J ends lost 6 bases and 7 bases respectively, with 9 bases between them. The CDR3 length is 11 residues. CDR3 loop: CASREMGGYTF. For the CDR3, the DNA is TGTGCCAGCAGGGAAATGGGTGGCTACACCTTC.

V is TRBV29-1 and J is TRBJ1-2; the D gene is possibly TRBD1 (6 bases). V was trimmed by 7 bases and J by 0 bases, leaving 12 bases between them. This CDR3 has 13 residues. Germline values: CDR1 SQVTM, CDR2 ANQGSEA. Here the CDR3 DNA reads TGCAGCGCATCCGGGGGCGCTAACTATGGCTACACCTTC. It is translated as CSASGGANYGYTF.

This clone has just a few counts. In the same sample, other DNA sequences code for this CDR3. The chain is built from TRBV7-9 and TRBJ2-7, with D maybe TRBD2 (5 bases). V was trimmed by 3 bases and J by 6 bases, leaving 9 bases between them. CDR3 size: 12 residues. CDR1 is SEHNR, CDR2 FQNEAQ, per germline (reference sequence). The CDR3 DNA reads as TGTGCCAGCAGCTTTACTAGTGCCGAGCAGTACTTC. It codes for CASSFTSAEQYF.

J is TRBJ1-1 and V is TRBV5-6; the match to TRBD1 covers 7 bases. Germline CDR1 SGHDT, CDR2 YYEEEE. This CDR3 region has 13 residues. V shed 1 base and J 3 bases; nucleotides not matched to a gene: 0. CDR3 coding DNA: TGTGCCAGCAGCTTGACAGGGGACACTGAAGCTTTCTTT. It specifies CASSLTGDTEAFF.

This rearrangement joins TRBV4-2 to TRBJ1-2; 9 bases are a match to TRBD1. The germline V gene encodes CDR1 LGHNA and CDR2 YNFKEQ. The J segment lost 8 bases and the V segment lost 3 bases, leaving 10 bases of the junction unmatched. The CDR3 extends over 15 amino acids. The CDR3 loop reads CASSQEQQGARGYTF. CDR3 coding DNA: TGTGCCAGCAGCCAGGAGCAACAGGGGGCTCGAGGCTACACCTTC.

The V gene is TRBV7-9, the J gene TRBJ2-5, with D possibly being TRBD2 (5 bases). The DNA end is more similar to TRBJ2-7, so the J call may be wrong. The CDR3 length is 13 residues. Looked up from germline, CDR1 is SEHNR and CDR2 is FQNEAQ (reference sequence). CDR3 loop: CASTLDYSYEQYF. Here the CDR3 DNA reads TGTGCCAGCACCCTTGACTACTCCTACGAGCAGTACTTC.

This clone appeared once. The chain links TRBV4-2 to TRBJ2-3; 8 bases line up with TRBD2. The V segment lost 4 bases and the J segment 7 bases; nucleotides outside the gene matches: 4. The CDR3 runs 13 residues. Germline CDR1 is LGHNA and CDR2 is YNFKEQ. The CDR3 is CASSPGGPNTQYF. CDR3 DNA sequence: TGTGCCAGCAGCCCGGGAGGGCCAAATACGCAGTATTTT.

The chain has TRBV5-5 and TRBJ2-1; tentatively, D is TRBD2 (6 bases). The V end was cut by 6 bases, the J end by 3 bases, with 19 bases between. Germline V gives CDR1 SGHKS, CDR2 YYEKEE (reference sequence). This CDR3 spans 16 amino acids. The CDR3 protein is CASTEDPGLIYNEQFF. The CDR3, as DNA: TGTGCCAGCACTGAAGACCCGGGACTGATCTACAATGAGCAGTTCTTC. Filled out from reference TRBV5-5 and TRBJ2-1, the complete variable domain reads DAGVTQSPTHLIKTRGQQVTLRCSPISGHKSVSWYQQVLGQGPQFIFQYYEKEERGRGNFPDRFSARQFPNYSSELNVNALLLGDSALYLCASTEDPGLIYNEQFFGPGTRLTVL.

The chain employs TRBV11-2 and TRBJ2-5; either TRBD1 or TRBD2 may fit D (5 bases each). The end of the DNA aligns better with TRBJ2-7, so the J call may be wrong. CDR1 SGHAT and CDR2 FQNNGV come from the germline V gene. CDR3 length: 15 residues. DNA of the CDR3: TGTGCCAGCAGCACCGACCGGGACGGTACCTACGAGCAGTACTTC. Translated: CASSTDRDGTYEQYF.

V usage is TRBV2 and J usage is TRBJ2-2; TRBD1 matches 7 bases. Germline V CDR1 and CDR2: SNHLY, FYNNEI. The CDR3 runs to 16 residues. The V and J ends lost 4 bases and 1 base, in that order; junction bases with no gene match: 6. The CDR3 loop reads CASSGDRDRNTGELFF. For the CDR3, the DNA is TGTGCCAGCAGTGGGGACCGGGACAGGAACACCGGGGAGCTGTTTTTT.

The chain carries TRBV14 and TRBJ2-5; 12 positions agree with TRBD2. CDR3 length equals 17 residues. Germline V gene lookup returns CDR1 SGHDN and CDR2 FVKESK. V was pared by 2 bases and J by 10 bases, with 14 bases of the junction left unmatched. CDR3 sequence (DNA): TGTGCCAGCAGCCAAAGGGGACTAGCGGGTCCTCCGGGGGACCAGTACTTC. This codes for CASSQRGLAGPPGDQYF.

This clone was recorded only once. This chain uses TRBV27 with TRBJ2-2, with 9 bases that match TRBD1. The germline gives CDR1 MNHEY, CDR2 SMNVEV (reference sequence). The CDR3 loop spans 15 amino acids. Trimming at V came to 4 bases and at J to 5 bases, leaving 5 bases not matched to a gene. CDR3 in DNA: TGTGCCAGCAGTTCCGGGACAGGGATTACCGGGGAGCTGTTTTTT. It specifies CASSSGTGITGELFF.

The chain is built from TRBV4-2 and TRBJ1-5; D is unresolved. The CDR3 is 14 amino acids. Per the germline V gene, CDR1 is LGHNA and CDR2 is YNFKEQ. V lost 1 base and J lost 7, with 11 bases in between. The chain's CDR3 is CASSQGWGEQPQHF. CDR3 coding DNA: TGTGCCAGCAGCCAAGGGTGGGGTGAACAGCCCCAGCATTTT.

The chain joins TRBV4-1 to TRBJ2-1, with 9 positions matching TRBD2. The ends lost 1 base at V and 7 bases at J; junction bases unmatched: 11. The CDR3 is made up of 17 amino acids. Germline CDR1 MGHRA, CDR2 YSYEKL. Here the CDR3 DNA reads TGCGCCAGCAGCCAAGGTTGGGCTAGCGGGATAGAGAATGAGCAGTTCTTC. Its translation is CASSQGWASGIENEQFF.

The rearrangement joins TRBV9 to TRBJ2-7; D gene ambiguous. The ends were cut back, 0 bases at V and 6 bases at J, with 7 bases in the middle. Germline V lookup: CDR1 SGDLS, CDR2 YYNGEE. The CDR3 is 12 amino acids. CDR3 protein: CASSVDEAEQYF. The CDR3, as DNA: TGTGCCAGCAGCGTAGATGAGGCCGAGCAGTACTTC.

CDR3 region: CASSAGTSDQETQYF. The CDR3 nucleotides are TGTGCCAGTAGTGCCGGGACTAGCGACCAAGAGACCCAGTACTTC. This sequence joins TRBV19 and TRBJ2-5, with TRBD2 identical over 10 bases. With 5 bases clipped from V and 0 bases from J, the junction kept 3 bases outside the gene matches. CDR3 size: 15 residues. Germline-derived CDR1 and CDR2 are LNHDA and SQIVND (reference sequence).

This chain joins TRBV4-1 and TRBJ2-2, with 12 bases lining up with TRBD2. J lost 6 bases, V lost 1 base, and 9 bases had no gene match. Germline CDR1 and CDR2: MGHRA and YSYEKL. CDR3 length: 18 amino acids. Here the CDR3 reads CASSQVPSGRVFAGELFF. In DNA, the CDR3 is TGCGCCAGCAGCCAAGTCCCTAGCGGGAGGGTTTTTGCCGGGGAGCTGTTTTTT.

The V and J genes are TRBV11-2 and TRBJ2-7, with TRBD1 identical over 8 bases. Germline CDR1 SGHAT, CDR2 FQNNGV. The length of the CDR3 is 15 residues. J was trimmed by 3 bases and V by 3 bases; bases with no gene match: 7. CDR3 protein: CASSFYGGQGYEQYF. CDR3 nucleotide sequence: TGTGCCAGCAGCTTTTATGGCGGACAGGGCTACGAGCAGTACTTC.